This record looks at one T cell receptor beta chain sequence and its context. The antigen it recognizes is unknown. No base quality information exists; no much larger clone differs at one position. Using the deep immunoSEQ assay, multiplex PCR amplified TCR CDR3 regions from genomic DNA. Genomic DNA extracted from each cell subset was distributed evenly over all wells of several immunoSEQ 96-well plates, and each plate served as one replicate. For sorted subsets, approximately 190 ng of genomic DNA, equivalent to 25,000 to 30,000 T cell genomes, went into each replicate PCR. Purified libraries were quantified with a Qubit 3.0 fluorometer, sized on a Bioanalyzer 2100, and re-quantified with the KAPA Library Quantification kit. A separate single-read 150-cycle Illumina NextSeq 550 flow cell was used to sequence each immunoSEQ 96-well plate. The original methods were these. Because the immunoSEQ output included only junctional sequences and no quality scores, the filtering could not be the same as the filtering used for full-length reads. Sequences were annotated with PyIR, a Python wrapper for IgBLAST v1.9, and V/J genes and CDR3 were assigned using IMGT germline references. Reads with weak V/J assignments (E-value above 1e-6), missing CDR3, stop codons, out-of-frame junctions, or ambiguous translated residues were removed. V3J clonotypes were defined by identical inferred V gene, J gene, and CDR3 amino acid sequence. To compute the percentage overlap between repertoires, the number of shared unique clonotypes was divided by the size of the smaller repertoire. RTK rarefaction, the Chao1 estimator, and Recon v2.1 estimates of unobserved clonotypes were used to assess repertoire richness. Generation probabilities were computed with OLGA for all TCRbeta clonotypes obtained by the gDNA method from a few donors. The source is immuneACCESS, and TCRdb retained only in-frame sequences with V and J called. Part of the clones is not carried over; for the studies checked, unresolved V genes explain less than half of this, and the remainder is unexplained. V and J calls and clone size are copied from that table; D and trimming were computed from the DNA. In all, the sample holds approximately 2.3 million clones, and approximately 95% of those were seen once. The ten largest make up approximately 0.4% of the sample.

The donors were healthy, HIV-negative adults who had no recently reported acute infections or vaccinations. Every donor was a Caucasian adult residing in Nashville, Tennessee, USA. CD4+ T cells were enriched by magnetic negative selection, after which naive cells were positively selected on CD45RA and the negative fraction was taken as the memory subset. After blood collection by leukapheresis, PBMCs were isolated using Ficoll-Histopaque density gradient centrifugation and then cryopreserved in the vapor phase of liquid nitrogen. Analytical flow cytometry was used to check the purity and quantity of each magnetically sorted T cell population. Each sorted fraction had its genomic DNA isolated and then quantified by UV absorbance on a Nanodrop 2000c. The data are from a study of shared clonotypes between healthy human individuals (dated by TCRdb to 2020 to 2021). Turning to the overall study: A couple of women and a few men aged 18 to 49 years were included in the cohort. For each donor, CD4 naive and CD4 memory were each given three plates, CD8 naive was given two plates, and CD8 memory was given one plate. To estimate repertoire size and how much clonotype sharing occurs between individuals, the study deeply sequenced the blood TCR repertoires of several healthy adults. Libraries were prepared and TCR repertoires were sequenced by different laboratories using diverse techniques, in order to increase sequencing depth and limit assay-specific biases. Each donor's leukapheresis produced roughly between about 0.85 and 10 billion PBMCs.

Its CDR3 holds 17 amino acids, cysteine through phenylalanine. Only the CDR3 DNA stays, 51 bases, in frame from base 1. The germline V gene (reference sequence) specifies MNHEY as CDR1 and SMNVEV as CDR2. V trim: 8 bases; J trim: 0 bases; unmatched bases: 13. Study-level results and caveats: Clonotypes shared by all four sorted-subset donors showed higher generation probabilities than non-shared clonotypes. Sharing across four donors was observed for 5% to 6.5% of naive CD4, 3% to 4% of naive CD8, over 2% of memory CD4, and approximately 0.41% of memory CD8 clonotypes. Sampling was restricted to blood, and TCR repertoires in tissues likely differ from the TCR repertoires found in blood. Pairwise subsampling indicated that sequencing depth was expected to affect the degree of clonotype sharing among donors. Naive subsets generally had larger estimated clonotype richness than memory subsets did. Incomplete sequencing was indicated by rarefaction of sorted-subset datasets, despite the large sequencing depth. The small number of donors limited the genetic and exposure-history diversity represented.

The clonotype originates from a young man in good health. Some clones in this sample may be carry-over from other donors' samples. Sequencing was carried out using naive CD4+ T cells from PBMCs. Interpreted using the paper, the cell subset or site label stands for: CD45RA+ positively selected. Rearrangement joined TRBV27 to TRBJ1-1, and 9 junctional nucleotides match TRBD1. In nucleotide form, the sequence is TGTGCCAGCGGACCGGGACAGGGTATCAGAATGAACACTGAAGCTTTCTTT. Translated, this is CASGPGQGIRMNTEAFF.